Below, 28 T cell receptor beta chains from the same sample are listed, as sequenced in a study of cytomegalovirus exposure and HLA in healthy donors. This PCR relied on a set of 60 Vbeta primers and 13 Jbeta primers. Sequencing used immunoSEQ multiplex PCR; TCRdb keeps in-frame clones, though not all of them. In the table there are about 120,000 clones, around three quarters of which are singletons. The sequenced sample consisted of PBMCs. These receptor sequences come from a male donor in good health and CMV-seronegative.

The genes are TRBV28 and TRBJ1-2; D gene unclear. The V gene lost 6 bases and the J gene lost 2 bases, with 10 bases spanning the gap. The length of the CDR3 is 13 residues. CDR1 MDHEN and CDR2 SYDVKM come from the germline V gene. CDR3 bases: TGTGCCAGCAGCCTCAGTTGGAACTATGGCTACACCTTC. This codes for CASSLSWNYGYTF.

This sequence joins TRBV5-1 and TRBJ2-5; possible D gene TRBD1, 5 bases. The CDR3 extends over 15 amino acids. Trimming removed 0 bases from V and 2 bases from J, with 11 bases in between. The germline CDR1 and CDR2 sequences are SGHRS and YFSETQ. This CDR3 is CASSLEAGRQETQYF. The CDR3 DNA is TGCGCCAGCAGCTTGGAGGCAGGGCGACAAGAGACCCAGTACTTC.

The chain joins TRBV2 to TRBJ1-4; D possibly corresponds to TRBD1 (5 bases). Trimming shortened V by 7 bases and J by 3 bases, and 21 bases separated the two germline ends. Germline CDR1 is SNHLY and CDR2 is FYNNEI. The CDR3 contains 17 residues. CDR3 loop: CASKKEPRDWSNEKLFF. CDR3 bases: TGTGCCAGCAAAAAGGAACCGCGGGACTGGTCTAATGAAAAACTGTTTTTT. Based on the CDR3 plus reference TRBV2 and TRBJ1-4, the full variable domain is EPEVTQTPSHQVTQMGQEVILRCVPISNHLYFYWYRQILGQKVEFLVSFYNNEISEKSEIFDDQFSVERPDGSNFTLKIRSTKLEDSAMYFCASKKEPRDWSNEKLFFGSGTQLSVL.

V usage is TRBV10-3 and J usage is TRBJ1-4; 7 nucleotides match TRBD1. The ends lost 5 bases at V and 6 bases at J; junction bases unmatched: 15. CDR1 ENHRY and CDR2 SYGVKD come from the germline V gene. This CDR3 has 17 residues. CDR3 loop: CAISLNPSGTAYEKLFF. The CDR3 region has the DNA TGTGCCATCAGTCTCAACCCGTCCGGGACAGCCTATGAAAAACTGTTTTTT.

This sequence joins TRBV7-9 and TRBJ2-1; 8 nucleotides align to TRBD2. J was trimmed by 5 bases and V by 6 bases; bases with no gene match: 9. The CDR3 consists of 15 residues. Germline V gives CDR1 SEHNR, CDR2 FQNEAQ (reference sequence). The CDR3 here is CASSRNSGANNEQFF. CDR3 nucleotides: TGTGCCAGCAGTAGGAATAGCGGGGCCAACAATGAGCAGTTCTTC.

This clone was seen more than once but under ten times. The rearrangement joins TRBV5-8 to TRBJ1-2; tentative D call: TRBD1 (6 bases). Germline lookup yields CDR1 SGHTS and CDR2 YDEGEE. With 2 bases removed from V and 8 bases from J, the gap between germline ends came to 19 bases. This CDR3 is built from 15 residues. The CDR3 region is CASSFVRGGIGGYTF. The DNA of the CDR3 is TGTGCCAGCAGCTTTGTTAGAGGGGGTATTGGCGGCTACACCTTC.

This clone appeared a single time. V is TRBV5-4 and J is TRBJ2-5; the match to TRBD1 covers 8 bases. This CDR3 is 15 amino acids long. Germline V gives CDR1 SGHNT, CDR2 YYREEE (reference sequence). Germline trimming cut 4 bases from V and 0 bases from J; bases unmatched to any gene: 5. CDR3 region: CASSKGQGNQETQYF. The CDR3 coding sequence is TGTGCCAGCAGCAAAGGACAGGGAAACCAAGAGACCCAGTACTTC.

About this clone: Distinct nucleotide sequences in the sample also encode this CDR3. The rearrangement uses TRBV10-1 and TRBJ2-3; maybe TRBD1 (6 bases). Germline-derived CDR1 and CDR2 are WNHNN and SYGVQD (reference sequence). This CDR3 is 15 amino acids long. Trimming took off 3 bases at V and 1 base at J, with 11 bases between the two ends. This chain's CDR3 is CASSDRGGRTDTQYF. The CDR3 bases are TGCGCCAGCAGTGACAGGGGCGGTCGCACAGATACGCAGTATTTT.

This clone has only one observation. At one boundary the junction diverges from the germline segment, which might be a read error. Other DNA sequences from this sample encode an identical CDR3 as well. This chain connects TRBV9 to TRBJ1-1, with D tentatively TRBD1 (5 bases). The CDR3 loop spans 15 amino acids. Germline CDR1 and CDR2: SGDLS and YYNGEE. The CDR3, as DNA: TGTGCCAGCAGCGTAGAAGGGGCTGGAAGCACTGAGGCTTTCTTT. It encodes CASSVEGAGSTEAFF.

A word on this clone: One junction end does not reproduce the germline sequence, and a read error may be involved. The chain joins TRBV2 to TRBJ2-3; weak D call: TRBD2 (6 bases). Germline CDR1 SNHLY, CDR2 FYNNEI. The CDR3 extends over 11 amino acids. This chain's CDR3 is CASSVTRYTVF. CDR3 in DNA: TGTGCCAGCAGCGTGACTAGATATACAGTATTT.

J is TRBJ2-2 and V is TRBV11-3; TRBD2 aligns across 10 bases. The ends lost 1 base at V and 5 bases at J; junction bases unmatched: 4. Germline V lookup: CDR1 SGHNT, CDR2 YENEEA. The CDR3 sequence is 16 residues long. CDR3 nucleotides: TGTGCCAGCAGCTTAGTGCTAGCGGGAGTTACCGGGGAGCTGTTTTTT. Translated: CASSLVLAGVTGELFF.

The chain is built from TRBV28 and TRBJ1-2, with D maybe TRBD1 (5 bases). The CDR3 covers 15 residues. V dropped 4 bases and J dropped 1 base, with 13 bases sitting between them. In germline, CDR1 is MDHEN, CDR2 SYDVKM. In nucleotides, the CDR3 is TGTGCCAGCAGTTCAATGCGGGGGGGTAACTATGGCTACACCTTC. Residues: CASSSMRGGNYGYTF.

The gene calls are TRBV7-9 and TRBJ2-3; 12 nucleotides line up with TRBD2. Trimming took 5 bases from V and 10 from J; bases not matched to a gene: 10. CDR1 SEHNR and CDR2 FQNEAQ come from the germline V gene (reference sequence). The CDR3 runs to 15 residues. DNA of the CDR3: TGTGCCAGCAGCCCTAGCGGGGGGGCCGTCCTCGCGCAGTATTTT. Its translation: CASSPSGGAVLAQYF.

The chain couples TRBV19 to TRBJ2-3; TRBD2 is a possible D gene (5 bases). The CDR3 runs to 14 residues. Germline V gene sequence: CDR1 LNHDA, CDR2 SQIVND (reference sequence). Trimming took 10 bases from V and 1 from J, leaving 15 bases between them. Here the CDR3 reads CATRVQRGTDTQYF. The CDR3 DNA sequence: TGTGCCACCAGAGTCCAGAGGGGCACAGATACGCAGTATTTT.

CDR3 nucleotide sequence: TGTGCCAGCAGCGGACAGGTATGGAGCTCCTACGAGCAGTACTTC. It encodes CASSGQVWSSYEQYF. V gene TRBV11-2 combines with J gene TRBJ2-5; 7 positions match TRBD1. The J call may be wrong; the DNA end is better matched by TRBJ2-7. From germline, CDR1 is SGHAT and CDR2 FQNNGV. The CDR3 is 15 amino acids.

The chain couples TRBV4-3 to TRBJ1-4; D not resolved. The V gene lost 0 bases and the J gene lost 8 bases, with 19 bases spanning the gap. The CDR3 extends over 17 amino acids. CDR1 and CDR2 (germline): LGHNA, YSLEER. The CDR3 protein is CASSQDPVAAKSEKLFF. CDR3 sequence (DNA): TGCGCCAGCAGCCAAGATCCGGTAGCCGCCAAGTCGGAAAAACTGTTTTTT.

This chain joins TRBV6-5 and TRBJ2-7, with D tentatively TRBD1 (5 bases). This CDR3 contains 15 residues. Germline CDR1 and CDR2: MNHEY and SVGAGI. V gave up 0 bases and J gave up 0 bases, with 9 bases separating them. The CDR3 DNA is TGTGCCAGCAGTTACTCGGCCACAGGCTCCTACGAGCAGTACTTC. Protein sequence: CASSYSATGSYEQYF.

CDR3 bases: TGCAGCGTTGGACTAGCCAGCTTTACTTACAATGAGCAGTTCTTC. Its translation: CSVGLASFTYNEQFF. V gene TRBV29-1 combines with J gene TRBJ2-1; 7 bases fit TRBD2. CDR3 length: 15 amino acids. The J segment lost 4 bases and the V segment lost 4 bases, leaving 10 bases of the junction unmatched. Germline V gene data show CDR1 as SQVTM and CDR2 as ANQGSEA.

The chain has TRBV5-4 and TRBJ2-1; TRBD2 aligns across 14 bases. Germline values: CDR1 SGHNT, CDR2 YYREEE (reference sequence). Trimming took 0 bases from V and 7 from J; bases not matched to a gene: 3. This CDR3 has 16 residues. Here the CDR3 DNA reads TGTGCCAGCAGCTTGGGACTAGCGGGGGGGCAAAATGAGCAGTTCTTC. It codes for CASSLGLAGGQNEQFF.

V gene TRBV29-1 combines with J gene TRBJ2-5; 7 bases agree with TRBD1. The CDR3 consists of 15 residues. Per the germline V gene, CDR1 is SQVTM and CDR2 is ANQGSEA. V shed 6 bases and J 3 bases; nucleotides not matched to a gene: 13. The CDR3 sequence is CSVAAPTGPKETQYF. The CDR3 bases are TGCAGCGTCGCGGCACCGACAGGGCCTAAAGAGACCCAGTACTTC.

This rearrangement joins TRBV13 to TRBJ2-7; TRBD1 aligns across 9 bases. Losses at the gene ends were 5 bases for V and 3 bases for J; bases not matched to a gene: 8. The CDR3 covers 15 residues. Germline assignment: CDR1 PRHDT and CDR2 FYEKMQ (reference sequence). CDR3 protein: CASSRHTGGNYEQYF. The CDR3 DNA follows: TGTGCCAGCAGCCGCCACACAGGGGGCAACTACGAGCAGTACTTC.

The J gene is TRBJ2-1, the V gene TRBV6-1; a possible D gene is TRBD1 (5 bases). Trimming took off 6 bases at V and 5 bases at J, with 8 bases between the two ends. Germline CDR1 is MNHNS and CDR2 is SASEGT. This CDR3 spans 12 amino acids. Here the CDR3 DNA reads TGTGCCAGCAGGACAGCTAACAATGAGCAGTTCTTC. Protein product: CASRTANNEQFF.

The V call is TRBV5-4, the J call TRBJ1-3; D possibly corresponds to TRBD1 (5 bases). Germline CDR1 reads SGHNT; CDR2 reads YYREEE (reference sequence). This CDR3 is built from 15 residues. V lost 4 bases, J lost 0 bases, and 11 bases lay in between. The CDR3 coding sequence is TGTGCCAGCAGCGCTGGAGGGGTCTCTGGAAACACCATATATTTT. This sequence encodes CASSAGGVSGNTIYF.

J is TRBJ2-4 and V is TRBV23-1; possibly TRBD2 for D (6 bases). TRBV23-1 is sorted into the ORF group, with uncertain function. The CDR3 is 18 residues long. V gave up 0 bases and J gave up 11 bases, with 26 bases separating them. The CDR3 sequence: CASSQSLPKRRGQFVQYF. CDR3 bases: TGCGCCAGCAGTCAATCGCTCCCCAAGAGGCGGGGCCAATTTGTTCAGTACTTC.

The J gene is TRBJ1-6, the V gene TRBV7-2; D not resolved. Germline V gives CDR1 SGHTA, CDR2 FQGNSA. This CDR3 has 12 residues. V dropped 5 bases and J dropped 5 bases, with 4 bases sitting between them. CDR3 DNA sequence: TGTGCCAGCAGCGCGAATAATTCACCCCTCCACTTT. Translated: CASSANNSPLHF.

The rearrangement uses TRBV5-1 and TRBJ1-4; 7 nucleotides line up with TRBD1. Unmatched junction bases numbered 3, after V lost 1 base and J lost 3 bases. The CDR3 totals 15 residues. Germline CDR1 reads SGHRS; CDR2 reads YFSETQ. CDR3 region: CASSLFQGANEKLFF. In nucleotides, the CDR3 is TGCGCCAGCAGCTTGTTCCAGGGGGCTAATGAAAAACTGTTTTTT.

This clone appeared once. J is TRBJ2-5 and V is TRBV6-6; D might be TRBD2 (5 bases). With the DNA end fitting TRBJ2-7 better, the J assignment may be wrong. Looked up from germline, CDR1 is MNHNY and CDR2 is SVGAGI (reference sequence). CDR3 length: 15 residues. In nucleotides, the CDR3 is TGTGCCAGCAGTTACGAAAGTGGACTCGTCTACGAGCAGTACTTC. The encoded protein is CASSYESGLVYEQYF.

This clone was seen just once. The chain recombines TRBV4-3 with TRBJ2-3, with unresolved D. Trimming took off 0 bases at V and 2 bases at J, with 3 bases between the two ends. Germline V CDR1 and CDR2: LGHNA, YSLEER. This CDR3 is built from 13 residues. The CDR3 region has the DNA TGCGCCAGCAGCCAAGACTACACAGATACGCAGTATTTT. It codes for CASSQDYTDTQYF.